The clone carrying this T cell receptor beta chain was picked up many times. Its antigen is currently unknown. Researchers took RNA transcripts and amplified the TCR beta CDR3 regions from them. The study used the HTBI primer set for a first-round RT-PCR of the TCR CDR3. TCRdb processed the multiplex PCR reads anew with MiXCR; each CDR3 protein has one entry. The sample shows around 250,000 distinct CDR3 sequences, roughly 15% of them seen only once. The data stem from a study of T cells in Graves' hyperthyroidism and ophthalmopathy. Study-wide findings and caveats: Blood also held most thyroid clonotypes expanded beyond 0.001.

The sequenced sample consisted of blood. This TCR came from a woman between 40 and 50 years old with Graves' hyperthyroidism that later progressed to Graves' ophthalmopathy.

CDR3: CASGLLSATDTQYF. The CDR3 DNA follows: TGTGCCAGCGGATTACTTTCCGCGACAGATACGCAGTATTTT. This rearrangement joins TRBV2 to TRBJ2-3; D uncertain. The CDR3 contains 14 residues. V lost 8 bases and J 3 bases, leaving 15 bases between the germline ends. Germline CDR1 SNHLY, CDR2 FYNNEI.